The 10 T cell receptor beta chains presented below share a single source sample, sequenced in a study of blood T cell repertoires in COVID-19. Some clones are missing from TCRdb's copy, which holds only in-frame ones; the method was immunoSEQ multiplex PCR. The table lists fewer than 150,000 clones, 88% of them singletons. Material: peripheral blood. These receptors were obtained from a woman aged 50 to 60 with active or convalescent COVID-19.

The chain has TRBV10-3 and TRBJ2-7; TRBD1 agrees at 8 bases. The V gene end was trimmed by 2 bases and the J gene end by 6 bases; junction bases not matched to a gene: 6. The germline V gene encodes CDR1 ENHRY and CDR2 SYGVKD. The CDR3 extends over 14 amino acids. The chain's CDR3 is CAISETEQGGEQYF. The CDR3 DNA follows: TGTGCCATCAGTGAGACAGAACAGGGGGGCGAGCAGTACTTC.

V and J are TRBV7-2 and TRBJ2-7; a possible D gene is TRBD1 (6 bases). The germline CDR1 and CDR2 sequences are SGHTA and FQGNSA. CDR3 length: 16 amino acids. Trimming took off 6 bases at V and 4 bases at J, with 22 bases between the two ends. The CDR3 nucleotides read TGTGCCAGCAGACCTACCTCGACAGGAGTGGAATACGAGCAGTACTTC. Translation gives CASRPTSTGVEYEQYF. The full variable domain, its missing parts supplied by reference TRBV7-2 and TRBJ2-7, is GAGVSQSPSNKVTEKGKDVELRCDPISGHTALYWYRQSLGQGLEFLIYFQGNSAPDKSGLPSDRFSAERTGGSVSTLTIQRTQQEDSAVYLCASRPTSTGVEYEQYFGPGTRLTVT.

The J gene is TRBJ2-7, the V gene TRBV6-5; D gene uncertain. V lost 5 bases and J lost 4, with 6 bases in between. Germline V gives CDR1 MNHEY, CDR2 SVGAGI. This CDR3 is built from 11 residues. CDR3 sequence reads: CASSNSYEQYF. CDR3 DNA sequence: TGTGCCAGCAGTAACAGTTACGAGCAGTACTTC.

CDR3 protein: CASITRYSLGLGELFF. Written as DNA, the CDR3 is TGTGCCAGCATCACCCGATATAGCCTAGGTCTGGGGGAGCTGTTTTTT. The chain is built from TRBV28 and TRBJ2-2; D remains unclear. V was clipped by 7 bases and J by 8 bases, with 23 bases between them. CDR1 MDHEN and CDR2 SYDVKM come from the germline V gene. This CDR3 is built from 16 residues.

The chain carries TRBV2 and TRBJ2-7; possible D gene TRBD1, 5 bases. V lost 6 bases and J 3 bases, leaving 12 bases between the germline ends. The CDR3 totals 13 residues. CDR1 is SNHLY, CDR2 FYNNEI, per germline. In nucleotides, the CDR3 is TGTGCCAGCAGAAAAGACAGAGACTACGAGCAGTACTTC. Residues: CASRKDRDYEQYF. Full variable domain (rest looked up from reference TRBV2 and TRBJ2-7): EPEVTQTPSHQVTQMGQEVILRCVPISNHLYFYWYRQILGQKVEFLVSFYNNEISEKSEIFDDQFSVERPDGSNFTLKIRSTKLEDSAMYFCASRKDRDYEQYFGPGTRLTVT.

The rearrangement joins TRBV28 to TRBJ1-1; D may be TRBD1 (5 bases). CDR3 length: 14 amino acids. Germline lookup yields CDR1 MDHEN and CDR2 SYDVKM. V was pared by 2 bases and J by 6 bases, with 13 bases between. Here the CDR3 reads CASSLGAGPPEAFF. The CDR3 nucleotides read TGTGCCAGCAGTTTAGGGGCAGGGCCCCCTGAAGCTTTCTTT.

The chain has TRBV6-2 or TRBV6-3 and TRBJ2-1; 9 bases align to TRBD2. The CDR3 extends over 19 amino acids. Germline lookup yields CDR1 MNHEY and CDR2 SVGEGT. V lost 6 bases, J lost 6 bases, and 21 bases stayed unmatched. CDR3 DNA sequence: TGTGCCAGCAGCCCTACTTACCGGGATAGACTAGCGGCCATCAATGAGCAGTTCTTC. It codes for CASSPTYRDRLAAINEQFF.

The rearrangement joins TRBV6-5 to TRBJ2-3; tentative D call: TRBD2 (5 bases). Looked up from germline, CDR1 is MNHEY and CDR2 is SVGAGI. Trimming removed 2 bases at V and 4 bases at J, with 13 bases between. This CDR3 spans 15 amino acids. The CDR3 loop reads CASSYERRRSDTQYF. The CDR3 DNA reads as TGTGCCAGCAGTTACGAGAGGAGGAGGTCAGATACGCAGTATTTT.

This clone was detected once. The J gene is TRBJ2-2, the V gene TRBV5-1; 7 bases match TRBD2. This CDR3 spans 14 amino acids. The germline CDR1 and CDR2 sequences are SGHRS and YFSETQ. Trimming at V came to 4 bases and at J to 1 base, leaving 1 base not matched to a gene. Here the CDR3 reads CASSREVNTGELFF. In DNA, the CDR3 is TGCGCCAGCAGCCGGGAGGTGAACACCGGGGAGCTGTTTTTT. The whole variable domain, filled in from reference TRBV5-1 and TRBJ2-2, reads KAGVTQTPRYLIKTRGQQVTLSCSPISGHRSVSWYQQTPGQGLQFLFEYFSETQRNKGNFPGRFSGRQFSNSRSEMNVSTLELGDSALYLCASSREVNTGELFFGEGSRLTVL.

The chain combines TRBV27 with TRBJ2-7; maybe TRBD1 (6 bases). V shed 6 bases and J shed 4 bases, with 10 bases lying between them. Germline V CDR1 and CDR2: MNHEY, SMNVEV (reference sequence). This CDR3 is 12 amino acids long. The CDR3 DNA sequence: TGTGCCAGCAGGGGGGCCCAATACGAGCAGTACTTC. Its protein product is CASRGAQYEQYF.